This TCR beta chain was obtained from a study of tumor and adjacent non-tumor tissue in lung cancer. Study-level background: The patients, 10 men and about 5 women, were about 31 to 76 with stage I to III disease. Study observations and caveats: TCR diversity was significantly greater in tumor than normal lung tissue. Top 100 clones took a larger repertoire share in normal lung.

The library came from three nested PCR rounds adapted from ARM-PCR protocols. In TCRdb, the multiplex PCR reads were re-called with MiXCR into one record per CDR3 protein. The table has 90,000 to 100,000 distinct CDR3 sequences, 80% seen once; the top ten hold less than 40%. Germline V gene sequence: CDR1 MDHEN, CDR2 SYDVKM. CDR3 size: 14 residues. V lost 9 bases and J lost 15; bases outside the gene matches: 17. This sample's RNA came from whole unsorted tissue. The normal lung tissue was taken more than 3 cm from the tumor edge. Newly diagnosed lung cancer patients had thoracic surgery in China, August–late 2014, without prior chemotherapy. With regard to this clonotype: The target antigen is unknown.

Sequencing was done on a sample of distant non-tumor lung tissue. The chain combines TRBV28 with TRBJ2-1, with 10 bases fitting TRBD2. This TCR was sampled from a man in his 60s with small cell lung cancer. The CDR3 protein is CASSPSGRATYWFF. The DNA of the CDR3 is TGTGCCAGTAGTCCTAGCGGGAGAGCCACGTATTGGTTCTTC.